This T cell receptor beta chain is from a study of T cell changes during pregnancy in multiple sclerosis (dated 2019 in TCRdb). A note on the overall study: Changes in the T cell repertoire over the course of pregnancy were examined in this study in women with multiple sclerosis.

Libraries came from the immunoSEQ multiplex PCR assay. In its TCRdb copy, this immuneACCESS table keeps in-frame sequences only and misses some clones. Where compared with another copy, unresolved V genes explain less than half of these, and the others have no known cause. Within this sample are about 60,000 clones, with 93% of them counted one time only. More than 3% of the sample rests with the top ten. This clone was recorded only once. This clone's antigen is unknown. No much larger clonotype is one base removed from it; base qualities were not supplied. The CDR3 numbers 14 residues from cysteine through phenylalanine. This entry keeps only the CDR3 DNA: 42 bases, framed from base 1. The germline ends are 8 bases apart after V is trimmed by 1 base and J by 2 bases. The CDR1 and CDR2 encoded by the germline V gene are MGHRA and YSYEKL.

The sequence was obtained from a female donor with multiple sclerosis, enrolled in a pregnancy study. The V gene is TRBV4-1 and the J gene is TRBJ1-2; confidence is insufficient to name the D gene. Specimen: CD8+ T cells from peripheral blood mononuclear cells, collected in the second trimester of pregnancy. CDR3 protein: CASSQVLSNYGYTF. The DNA sequence is given as TGCGCCAGCAGCCAAGTCCTGTCGAACTATGGCTACACCTTC.